This T cell receptor beta chain was retrieved from a study of T cell responses to AZD1222 COVID-19 vaccine. Study findings and constraints: Regions 160-218 and 743-854 dominated among vaccine-associated CD4 TCRs spanning spike.

With respect to this clone: The antigen remains undetermined.

Trimming took 5 bases from V and 4 from J; bases not matched to a gene: 1. The CDR3 length is 12 residues. TCRdb keeps only in-frame clones here, not all; method: immunoSEQ multiplex PCR. The profile covers about 110,000 clones, with 90% to 95% appearing a single time and about 2.2% taken by the ten largest. The sequence was collected from an adult in good health. The sequences come from peripheral blood, collected on day 0 of AZD1222 vaccination. The chain recombines TRBV12-3 or TRBV12-4 with TRBJ1-2, with 7 bases identical to TRBD1. CDR3 protein: CASSDRVYGYTF. CDR3 DNA sequence: TGTGCCAGCAGTGACAGGGTCTATGGCTACACCTTC.